Below, 12 T cell receptor beta chains from the same sample are listed, as sequenced in a study of blood T cell repertoires in COVID-19. Assay: immunoSEQ multiplex PCR; the TCRdb copy retains only in-frame clones and omits some. The sample yields about 210,000 clones, 82% seen once. Sequencing used peripheral blood. The receptors derive from a woman in her seventies with COVID-19, enrolled during active disease.

The chain recombines TRBV27 with TRBJ1-1, with D unresolved. CDR1 MNHEY and CDR2 SMNVEV come from the germline V gene (reference sequence). Trimming removed 2 bases from V and 7 bases from J, with 11 bases in between. This CDR3 contains 13 residues. This CDR3 reads CASSLGRAGEAFF. For the CDR3, the DNA is TGTGCCAGCAGTTTAGGGAGGGCCGGTGAAGCTTTCTTT.

The V call is TRBV15, the J call TRBJ2-7; no clear D. CDR3 size: 12 residues. The ends were cut back, 1 base at V and 4 bases at J, with 5 bases in the middle. The germline V gene encodes CDR1 LNHNV and CDR2 YYDKDF (reference sequence). Here the CDR3 DNA reads TGTGCCACCAGCAGAGGTAGTTACGAGCAGTACTTC. It specifies CATSRGSYEQYF.

The chain links TRBV27 to TRBJ1-5, with TRBD1 matching 7 bases. Germline CDR1 MNHEY, CDR2 SMNVEV (reference sequence). The CDR3 consists of 14 residues. After removal of 6 bases from V and 7 bases from J, the junction contained 9 bases not matched to a gene. The CDR3 region is CASSRDRADQPQHF. The CDR3 nucleotides are TGTGCCAGCAGCCGAGACAGGGCTGACCAGCCCCAGCATTTT.

The V call is TRBV19, the J call TRBJ2-1; weak D call: TRBD2 (6 bases). The CDR3 contains 15 residues. V lost 4 bases, J lost 9 bases, and 19 bases lay in between. Germline CDR1 LNHDA, CDR2 SQIVND (reference sequence). The CDR3 bases are TGTGCCAGTAGTAGTATCCGGGAGAGGTGGGGTGAGCAGTTCTTC. This encodes CASSSIRERWGEQFF.

The chain couples TRBV6-2 or TRBV6-3 to TRBJ2-1, with 12 bases matching TRBD2. Trimming removed 4 bases from V and 3 bases from J; junction bases left unmatched: 4. The CDR3 spans 16 residues. Per the germline V gene, CDR1 is MNHEY and CDR2 is SVGEGT. The CDR3 loop is CASSSGLAGRYNEQFF. CDR3 DNA: TGTGCCAGCAGTTCCGGACTAGCGGGACGCTACAATGAGCAGTTCTTC.

In this sample, this clone turned up once. The J gene is TRBJ1-5, the V gene TRBV5-1, with 9 bases aligning to TRBD1. V lost 0 bases and J lost 4; bases outside the gene matches: 5. This CDR3 has 16 residues. Germline lookup yields CDR1 SGHRS and CDR2 YFSETQ. CDR3 sequence reads: CASSLDGTGMNQPQHF. The CDR3 DNA follows: TGCGCCAGCAGCTTGGACGGGACAGGGATGAATCAGCCCCAGCATTTT. The whole variable domain, filled in from reference TRBV5-1 and TRBJ1-5, reads KAGVTQTPRYLIKTRGQQVTLSCSPISGHRSVSWYQQTPGQGLQFLFEYFSETQRNKGNFPGRFSGRQFSNSRSEMNVSTLELGDSALYLCASSLDGTGMNQPQHFGDGTRLSIL.

The chain has TRBV18 and TRBJ2-1, with 14 bases lining up with TRBD2. The junction had 19 bases not matched to a gene; V was cut back by 4 bases and J by 8 bases. Germline V gene data show CDR1 as KGHSH and CDR2 as LQKENI. The CDR3 runs to 20 residues. This CDR3 reads CASSRPGLAGVAWSPYEQFF. The CDR3 DNA follows: TGTGCCAGCTCACGACCGGGACTAGCGGGAGTTGCTTGGAGTCCCTATGAGCAGTTCTTC. Full variable domain (missing parts from reference TRBV18 and TRBJ2-1): NAGVMQNPRHLVRRRGQEARLRCSPMKGHSHVYWYRQLPEEGLKFMVYLQKENIIDESGMPKERFSAEFPKEGPSILRIQQVVRGDSAAYFCASSRPGLAGVAWSPYEQFFGPGTRLTVL.

This chain joins TRBV18 and TRBJ1-1; D unresolved. V lost 2 bases and J 2 bases, leaving 12 bases between the germline ends. The V gene's germline CDR1 is KGHSH and CDR2 LQKENI. The CDR3 loop spans 15 amino acids. CDR3: CASSPNNGANTEAFF. In nucleotides, the CDR3 is TGTGCCAGCTCACCAAACAATGGTGCAAACACTGAAGCTTTCTTT.

The chain recombines TRBV27 with TRBJ1-3; 8 bases align to TRBD1. V was pared by 5 bases and J by 4 bases, with 7 bases of the junction left unmatched. The CDR3 is 15 residues long. The germline gives CDR1 MNHEY, CDR2 SMNVEV (reference sequence). The CDR3 region has the DNA TGTGCCAGCAGTGCCGGACAGGGCCTCGGAAACACCATATATTTT. This encodes CASSAGQGLGNTIYF.

In its sample, this clone was seen once. The sample has other DNA sequences that encode this CDR3 too. The chain employs TRBV5-1 and TRBJ1-6; 7 positions match TRBD1. This CDR3 comprises 14 residues. Germline values: CDR1 SGHRS, CDR2 YFSETQ. J lost 10 bases, V lost 2 bases, and 6 bases had no gene match. In DNA, the CDR3 is TGCGCCAGCAGCTTAGGGGGCGCGGGGTCACCCCTCCACTTT. Protein sequence: CASSLGGAGSPLHF.

This chain joins TRBV30 and TRBJ1-2, with D unclear. V lost 2 bases, J lost 6 bases, and 4 bases lay in between. Germline V gene sequence: CDR1 GTSNPN, CDR2 SVGIG (reference sequence). CDR3 length: 10 amino acids. CDR3 coding DNA: TGTGCCTGGAGTCTAGATGGCTACACCTTC. Its translation: CAWSLDGYTF.

The chain employs TRBV20-1 and TRBJ2-3, with 10 nucleotides matching TRBD2. Germline V lookup: CDR1 DFQATT, CDR2 SNEGSKA (reference sequence). The CDR3 length is 14 residues. The V gene end was trimmed by 3 bases and the J gene end by 6 bases; junction bases not matched to a gene: 6. The CDR3 DNA reads TGCAGTGCTAGTACTAGCGGGAAGAAGGATACGCAGTATTTT. Translated, it gives CSASTSGKKDTQYF.